This T cell receptor (beta chain) was sequenced in a study of response to subunit inactivated influenza vaccine. This clonotype was counted between two and nine times. Each CDR3 protein is one row after TCRdb ran MiXCR on the RT-PCR reads. Of over 800,000 distinct CDR3 sequences in the sample, 21% were seen once. Germline CDR1 and CDR2: SGHKS and YYEKEE (reference sequence). This CDR3 region has 14 residues. V was pared by 3 bases and J by 0 bases, with 10 bases between. The chain combines TRBV5-5 with TRBJ2-7; D unclear. The input for sequencing was PBMCs from blood, taken less than 6 days after vaccination. The receptor was isolated from a man aged 50-59 years who received an inactivated influenza vaccine. The CDR3 is CASSYRYASYEQYF. The CDR3, as DNA: TGTGCCAGCAGCTATCGTTACGCCTCCTACGAGCAGTACTTC.